Listed below are T cell receptor beta chains from one sample, sequenced in a study of Graves' ophthalmopathy and Graves' hyperthyroidism. Via MiXCR, TCRdb re-called the multiplex PCR reads, giving one row per CDR3 protein. The sample includes hundreds of thousands of distinct CDR3 sequences, over 40% of them seen just once. What was sequenced was peripheral blood. Source of these receptors: an adult man with Graves' ophthalmopathy. The CDR3 runs from the conserved cysteine through the conserved F or W. D genes are given only for firm matches. Rows may omit the clone size; those that give it use once, few, many or a size class.

D: -; size: many; J: TRBJ1-6; V: TRBV7-9; CDR3: CASSLEARDNSPLHF; DNA: TGTGCCAGCAGCTTAGAAGCCAGGGATAATTCACCCCTCCACTTT
D: TRBD1; size: -; J: TRBJ1-2; V: TRBV24-1; CDR3: CASSWTGGGGYTF; DNA: TGTGCCAGCAGTTGGACAGGGGGCGGGGGCTACACCTTC
D: TRBD1; size: -; J: TRBJ1-5; V: TRBV2; CDR3: CASSYPHPDRGLILNQPQHF; DNA: TGTGCCAGCAGTTACCCCCACCCGGACAGGGGGCTAATCCTCAATCAGCCCCAGCATTTT
D: TRBD1; size: few; J: TRBJ2-7; V: TRBV4-1; CDR3: CASRSGTESSYEQYF; DNA: TGCGCCAGCAGGTCCGGGACAGAGAGCTCCTACGAGCAGTACTTC
D: TRBD2; size: many; J: TRBJ2-7; V: TRBV5-1; CDR3: CASSWGTSADSYEQYF; DNA: TGCGCCAGCAGCTGGGGGACTAGCGCCGACTCCTACGAGCAGTACTTC
D: TRBD2; size: -; J: TRBJ2-3; V: TRBV24-1; CDR3: CATSDKREGLYTQYF; DNA: TGTGCCACCAGTGATAAGCGGGAGGGCCTATATACGCAGTATTTT
D: -; size: many; J: TRBJ1-1; V: TRBV6-6; CDR3: CASIQGPTNTEAFF; DNA: TGTGCCAGCATACAGGGCCCAACTAACACTGAAGCTTTCTTT
D: -; size: many; J: TRBJ2-7; V: TRBV5-6; CDR3: CASSLAPLGYEQYF; DNA: TGTGCCAGCAGCTTGGCCCCCTTGGGATACGAGCAGTACTTC
D: -; size: -; J: TRBJ1-4; V: TRBV11-2; CDR3: CASSSGHEGEKLFF; DNA: TGTGCCAGCAGCTCCGGGCACGAGGGGGAAAAACTGTTTTTT
D: TRBD2; size: many; J: TRBJ2-5; V: TRBV15; CDR3: CATSSEVVAGGIRETQYF; DNA: TGTGCCACCAGCAGTGAGGTGGTAGCGGGGGGGATCAGGGAGACCCAGTACTTC
D: TRBD2; size: -; J: TRBJ2-5; V: TRBV7-9; CDR3: CASSRTSGGPQETQYF; DNA: TGTGCCAGCAGCCGGACTAGCGGGGGGCCCCAAGAGACCCAGTACTTC
D: -; size: -; J: TRBJ2-7; V: TRBV29-1; CDR3: CSSKQGTGHEQYF; DNA: TGCAGCTCAAAGCAGGGAACAGGGCACGAGCAGTACTTC
D: TRBD2; size: few; J: TRBJ2-7; V: TRBV7-2; CDR3: CASTFGGTYEQYF; DNA: TGTGCCAGCACCTTCGGGGGGACCTACGAGCAGTACTTC
D: TRBD2; size: many; J: TRBJ2-7; V: TRBV2; CDR3: CASKREDSSYEQYF; DNA: TGTGCCAGCAAGCGGGAAGATAGCTCCTACGAGCAGTACTTC
D: -; size: -; J: TRBJ2-7; V: TRBV5-1; CDR3: CASSLAGEVYEQYF; DNA: TGCGCCAGCAGCTTGGCAGGGGAAGTATACGAGCAGTACTTC
D: -; size: -; J: TRBJ1-1; V: TRBV12-5; CDR3: CASVIGGAEAFF; DNA: TGTGCTAGTGTAATTGGGGGTGCTGAAGCTTTCTTT
D: -; size: -; J: TRBJ2-2; V: TRBV12-3/TRBV12-4; CDR3: CASSGQLPNTGELFF; DNA: TGTGCCAGCAGTGGACAGCTTCCGAACACCGGGGAGCTGTTTTTT
D: -; size: -; J: TRBJ1-1; V: TRBV29-1; CDR3: CSVELNGGTEAFF; DNA: TGCAGCGTTGAATTGAACGGGGGAACTGAAGCTTTCTTT
D: TRBD1; size: -; J: TRBJ1-4; V: TRBV2; CDR3: CASSGGQGNEKLFF; DNA: TGTGCCAGCAGCGGCGGACAGGGGAATGAAAAACTGTTTTTT
D: TRBD1; size: -; J: TRBJ1-5; V: TRBV2; CDR3: CASSFGQDQPQHF; DNA: TGTGCCAGCTCATTCGGACAGGATCAGCCCCAGCATTTT
D: -; size: many; J: TRBJ1-1; V: TRBV29-1; CDR3: CSVEGSPYMNTEAFF; DNA: TGCAGCGTTGAAGGATCCCCATACATGAACACTGAAGCTTTCTTT
D: -; size: few; J: TRBJ1-3; V: TRBV13; CDR3: CASSRYRASNSGNTIYF; DNA: TGTGCCAGCAGCCGATACAGGGCCTCTAACTCTGGAAACACCATATATTTT
D: -; size: many; J: TRBJ1-5; V: TRBV7-2; CDR3: CASSSTASSLQPQHF; DNA: TGTGCCAGCAGCTCCACAGCTTCCTCTCTTCAGCCCCAGCATTTT
D: -; size: -; J: TRBJ2-5; V: TRBV7-9; CDR3: CASSHRGAVQETQYF; DNA: TGTGCCAGCAGCCATAGGGGGGCGGTCCAAGAGACCCAGTACTTC
D: -; size: -; J: TRBJ2-6; V: TRBV30; CDR3: CAWSRGDGANVLTF; DNA: TGTGCCTGGAGTAGGGGAGATGGGGCCAACGTCCTGACTTTC
D: -; size: -; J: TRBJ2-7; V: TRBV10-3; CDR3: CAISGGYYYEQYF; DNA: TGTGCCATCAGCGGGGGATACTACTACGAGCAGTACTTC
D: -; size: many; J: TRBJ1-2; V: TRBV2; CDR3: CASSERQGTGYTF; DNA: TGTGCCAGCAGTGAACGGCAGGGGACTGGCTACACCTTC
D: TRBD1; size: -; J: TRBJ2-6; V: TRBV7-2; CDR3: CASSVDRGPGANVLTF; DNA: TGTGCCAGCAGCGTGGACAGGGGGCCTGGGGCCAACGTCCTGACTTTC
D: TRBD1; size: -; J: TRBJ2-7; V: TRBV7-2; CDR3: CASSSAPGTGSHEQYF; DNA: TGTGCCAGCAGCTCAGCACCCGGGACAGGGTCCCACGAGCAGTACTTC
D: -; size: few; J: TRBJ2-2; V: TRBV12-3/TRBV12-4; CDR3: CASTGTGELFF; DNA: TGTGCCAGCACCGGAACCGGGGAGCTGTTTTTT
D: -; size: many; J: TRBJ2-7; V: TRBV7-9; CDR3: CASSLTGNDPYEQYF; DNA: TGTGCCAGCAGCCTCACAGGGAATGACCCCTACGAGCAGTACTTC
D: -; size: few; J: TRBJ2-5; V: TRBV4-2; CDR3: CASSPVGGSQTQYF; DNA: TGTGCCAGCAGCCCAGTGGGGGGATCCCAGACCCAGTACTTC
D: -; size: many; J: TRBJ2-7; V: TRBV25-1; CDR3: CASSGTESYEQYF; DNA: TGTGCCAGCAGTGGGACAGAATCCTACGAGCAGTACTTC
D: TRBD1; size: many; J: TRBJ2-7; V: TRBV14; CDR3: CASSQAGQGLSEQYF; DNA: TGTGCCAGCAGCCAAGCCGGACAGGGGTTGAGCGAGCAGTACTTC
D: TRBD1; size: few; J: TRBJ1-2; V: TRBV20-1; CDR3: CSADPGQGVPYGYTF; DNA: TGCAGTGCTGATCCGGGACAGGGAGTTCCATACGGCTACACCTTC
D: -; size: -; J: TRBJ2-7; V: TRBV6-5; CDR3: CASSYSIKDYEQYF; DNA: TGTGCCAGCAGTTACTCGATCAAGGATTACGAGCAGTACTTC
D: TRBD1; size: -; J: TRBJ1-1; V: TRBV19; CDR3: CASTGTGGTFF; DNA: TGTGCCAGTACGGGGACAGGGGGGACTTTCTTT
D: -; size: -; J: TRBJ2-2; V: TRBV11-2; CDR3: CASSSRSSIDTKDSNTNTGELFF; DNA: TGTGCCAGCAGCTCCCGCTCCTCAATCGACACCAAAGACAGCAATACGAACACCGGGGAGCTGTTTTTT
D: -; size: -; J: TRBJ1-2; V: TRBV2; CDR3: CAGSKSAVPGTQGYTF; DNA: TGTGCCGGCAGTAAGTCGGCTGTTCCCGGGACTCAGGGCTACACCTTC
D: -; size: -; J: TRBJ1-1; V: TRBV29-1; CDR3: CSVLALEAFF; DNA: TGCAGCGTGTTGGCCCTTGAAGCTTTCTTT
D: -; size: -; J: TRBJ2-7; V: TRBV12-3/TRBV12-4; CDR3: CASSPPFTYEQYF; DNA: TGTGCCAGCAGCCCCCCTTTCACCTACGAGCAGTACTTC
D: -; size: few; J: TRBJ2-7; V: TRBV7-3; CDR3: CASSLTLGSSYEQYF; DNA: TGTGCCAGCAGCTTAACGCTCGGGAGCTCCTACGAGCAGTACTTC
D: TRBD1; size: -; J: TRBJ2-2; V: TRBV2; CDR3: CASTDRVTGELFF; DNA: TGTGCCAGCACCGACAGGGTGACCGGGGAGCTGTTTTTT
D: -; size: -; J: TRBJ1-2; V: TRBV20-1; CDR3: CSARAGDHYGYTF; DNA: TGCAGTGCTAGAGCCGGGGATCACTATGGCTACACCTTC
D: -; size: -; J: TRBJ2-7; V: TRBV5-1; CDR3: CASTLPGQYLSYEQYF; DNA: TGCGCCAGCACCCTCCCCGGACAGTACCTCTCCTACGAGCAGTACTTC